The T cell receptor beta chain under discussion was sequenced for a study of cytomegalovirus exposure and HLA in healthy donors. General study results and limits: Links to common viral pathogens appeared, in a later analysis, for several of the most significant clusters. Donors belonging to an Asian-associated ancestry cluster reportedly showed fewer N-insertions in productive TCRs than the approximately 640-donor mean, according to what a later analysis found.

Concerning this clone: Antigen specificity is unknown.

Primers for the PCR totalled 60 Vbeta and 13 Jbeta. The table came from immunoSEQ multiplex PCR; TCRdb's copy has only in-frame clones and leaves some out. The repertoire holds approximately 220,000 clones, with approximately 80% as singletons. This CDR3 contains 13 residues. From germline, CDR1 is SGHRS and CDR2 YFSETQ. V shed 7 bases and J 4 bases; nucleotides not matched to a gene: 4. The receptor was isolated from a middle-aged man in good health and CMV-seronegative. Material for sequencing was PBMCs. The genes are TRBV5-1 and TRBJ2-1; 8 positions match TRBD2. Written as DNA, the CDR3 is TGCGCCAGCTCGGCGGGGGGTTACAATGAGCAGTTCTTC. This translates into CASSAGGYNEQFF.